These 21 T cell receptor beta chains were all obtained from the same sample, sequenced in a study of CD8+CD57+ T cells in acquired aplastic anemia. Template material for TCR beta VDJ and CDR3 profiling consisted of genomic DNA. TCRdb reprocessed the reads with MiXCR, giving one entry per CDR3 protein. Among over 150,000 distinct CDR3 sequences listed, nearly 65% were seen once. The sequenced patients had an expansion of CD8+CD57+ cells seen by flow cytometry. The sequenced material came from sorted CD4+, CD8+, or CD8+CD57+ T cells (not recorded which) from PBMCs. Source of these receptors: a human donor with aplastic anemia.

There are many counts of this clonotype. V and J are TRBV19 and TRBJ2-3, with D perhaps TRBD2 (6 bases). Trimming took 1 base from V and 6 from J, leaving 8 bases between them. There are 13 residues in the CDR3. Germline V gives CDR1 LNHDA, CDR2 SQIVND (reference sequence). The CDR3 is CASSIVAGDTQYF. As DNA, the CDR3 is TGTGCCAGTAGTATAGTCGCGGGGGATACGCAGTATTTT.

This clonotype appeared many times. V usage is TRBV20-1 and J usage is TRBJ1-2, with D unclear. This CDR3 contains 16 residues. CDR1 and CDR2 from the germline V gene are DFQATT and SNEGSKA (reference sequence). V gave up 3 bases and J gave up 7 bases, with 24 bases separating them. CDR3 in amino acids: CSASSSLIQVASGYTF. CDR3 sequence (DNA): TGCAGTGCTAGTTCCTCCCTAATTCAAGTTGCGAGTGGCTACACCTTC.

The chain joins TRBV5-1 to TRBJ2-3; the D call may be TRBD1 or TRBD2 (5 bases each). V lost 0 bases and J lost 4, with 9 bases in between. This CDR3 has 14 amino acids. The V gene's germline CDR1 is SGHRS and CDR2 YFSETQ. CDR3 residues: CASSLDGAADTQYF. The CDR3, as DNA: TGCGCCAGCAGCTTGGACGGGGCCGCAGATACGCAGTATTTT.

The gene calls are TRBV2 and TRBJ1-6, with D tentatively TRBD1 (6 bases). The CDR3 spans 17 residues. Germline values: CDR1 SNHLY, CDR2 FYNNEI. V lost 6 bases and J 7 bases, leaving 22 bases between the germline ends. The DNA for the CDR3 is TGTGCCAGCAGATTGAGGAAAGTGACAGGAGAAAATTCACCCCTCCACTTT. Protein: CASRLRKVTGENSPLHF.

This clonotype was recorded at least ten times. The CDR3, as DNA: TGCGCCAGCGTCCCCTTCCCACGGGAGACGAACACTGAAGCTTTCTTT. Its protein is CASVPFPRETNTEAFF. The chain uses TRBV5-1 and TRBJ1-1; D not resolved. This CDR3 is built from 16 residues. V was clipped by 7 bases and J by 1 base, with 20 bases between them. Germline CDR1 SGHRS, CDR2 YFSETQ.

The chain uses TRBV5-1 and TRBJ1-3; D is unclear. The CDR3 consists of 13 residues. V dropped 0 bases and J dropped 3 bases, with 4 bases sitting between them. Germline assignment: CDR1 SGHRS and CDR2 YFSETQ. CDR3 nucleotides: TGCGCCAGCAGCTTGGAACATGGAAACACCATATATTTT. It is translated as CASSLEHGNTIYF.

This clonotype was found many times. The CDR3 loop reads CASSLQGGGYTF. In DNA, the CDR3 is TGTGCCAGCAGCTTACAGGGGGGAGGCTACACCTTC. The chain is built from TRBV7-9 and TRBJ1-2, with 7 positions matching TRBD1. V was pared by 2 bases and J by 8 bases, with 2 bases of the junction left unmatched. This CDR3 region has 12 residues. The V gene's germline CDR1 is SEHNR and CDR2 FQNEAQ (reference sequence).

Turning to this clonotype: A much larger clone lies a single base off, so this may be a read error. The genes are TRBV7-6 and TRBJ1-6; D perhaps matches TRBD1 (5 bases). CDR1 and CDR2 from the germline V gene are SGHVS and FNYEAQ. The CDR3 length is 15 residues. DNA of the CDR3: TGTGCCAGCAGTTTCGGGGGAGGGGATAATTCACCCCCCCACTTT. Its protein product is CASSFGGGDNSPPHF.

The chain is built from TRBV5-5 and TRBJ2-5; TRBD1 matches at 11 bases. The CDR3 is 17 amino acids. V dropped 3 bases and J dropped 0; count of bases not matched to a gene: 7. Germline CDR1 and CDR2: SGHKS and YYEKEE (reference sequence). The CDR3 reads CASSYYGTGGNQETQYF. CDR3 sequence (DNA): TGTGCCAGCAGCTACTATGGGACAGGGGGGAACCAAGAGACCCAGTACTTC.

The chain carries TRBV12-3 or TRBV12-4 and TRBJ1-6; D is unclear. Trimming left V 4 bases short and J 0 bases short, with 4 bases between. The CDR3 is made up of 14 amino acids. Written as DNA, the CDR3 is TGTGCCAGCAGTTCCAGCTCCTATAATTCACCCCTCCACTTT. It codes for CASSSSSYNSPLHF.

This clonotype was seen just once. The chain has TRBV2 and TRBJ1-5; 10 nucleotides align to TRBD1. This CDR3 region has 17 residues. Trimming cost V 3 bases and J 2 bases; bases outside gene matches: 7. Germline lookup yields CDR1 SNHLY and CDR2 FYNNEI. CDR3 protein: CASSDAPDRGGNQPQHF. As DNA, the CDR3 is TGTGCCAGCAGTGATGCCCCGGACAGGGGGGGCAATCAGCCCCAGCATTTT.

DNA for the CDR3: TGCGCCAGCAGCTTAAGCGGGGGGGCCTGGAATGAGCAGTATTTT. It specifies CASSLSGGAWNEQYF. This chain links TRBV5-1 with TRBJ2-3, with 10 bases aligning to TRBD2. The CDR3 runs to 15 residues. J was trimmed by 11 bases and V by 2 bases; bases with no gene match: 11. The germline V gene has CDR1 SGHRS and CDR2 YFSETQ.

The chain is built from TRBV6-5 and TRBJ1-6; TRBD1 matches 7 bases. The V gene end was trimmed by 6 bases and the J gene end by 11 bases; junction bases not matched to a gene: 4. The germline V gene encodes CDR1 MNHEY and CDR2 SVGAGI. CDR3 size: 12 residues. CDR3 coding DNA: TGTGCCAGCAGACAGGGGAGCCCACCCCTCCACTTT. Translated, it gives CASRQGSPPLHF.

The rearrangement links TRBV20-1 to TRBJ2-5, with 7 bases identical to TRBD2. Judging by the DNA end, TRBJ2-7 fits better; the J call may be wrong. The CDR3 runs to 12 residues. CDR1 and CDR2 from the germline V gene are DFQATT and SNEGSKA (reference sequence). CDR3 nucleotides: TGCAGTGCGGGAGGGCTAGAGCGCGAGCAGTACTTC. Its translation: CSAGGLEREQYF.

The chain employs TRBV7-9 and TRBJ2-5, with 12 bases aligning to TRBD2. J was trimmed by 2 bases and V by 5 bases; bases with no gene match: 3. Per germline, CDR1 SEHNR and CDR2 FQNEAQ (reference sequence). The CDR3 contains 15 residues. The DNA of the CDR3 is TGTGCCAGCAGCCCAGGACTAGCGGGGCAAGAGACCCAGTACTTC. It encodes CASSPGLAGQETQYF.

Points on this clonotype: The conserved phenylalanine or tryptophan is not found at the CDR3 terminus, so this likely reflects a read error. This chain connects TRBV7-9 to TRBJ1-2; perhaps TRBD1 as D (6 bases). The germline CDR1 and CDR2 sequences are SEHNR and FQNEAQ (reference sequence). This CDR3 is built from 16 residues. V lost 3 bases and J 3 bases, leaving 17 bases between the germline ends. The CDR3 coding sequence is TGTGCCAGCAGCTTCCTGGGGGCGGACAGAGACTATGGCTACACCCTC. It encodes CASSFLGADRDYGYTL.

The gene calls are TRBV29-1 and TRBJ2-1, with 11 bases aligning to TRBD1. Germline lookup yields CDR1 SQVTM and CDR2 ANQGSEA. V was pared by 7 bases and J by 3 bases, with 5 bases of the junction left unmatched. This CDR3 has 14 amino acids. The CDR3 nucleotides read TGCAGCGGCATGGGACAGGGGGACTACAATGAGCAGTTCTTC. Encoded protein: CSGMGQGDYNEQFF.

This chain connects TRBV7-3 to TRBJ2-7; 8 positions agree with TRBD1. The V and J ends lost 2 bases and 4 bases, in that order; junction bases with no gene match: 7. Per germline, CDR1 SGHTA and CDR2 FQGTGA. This CDR3 comprises 15 residues. This chain's CDR3 is CASSLRRQGRYEQYF. In DNA, the CDR3 is TGTGCCAGCAGCTTACGTCGACAGGGGCGGTACGAGCAGTACTTC.

The chain is built from TRBV10-3 and TRBJ1-5, with D unclear. The V gene lost 4 bases and the J gene lost 0 bases, with 10 bases spanning the gap. Looked up from germline, CDR1 is ENHRY and CDR2 is SYGVKD. The CDR3 contains 15 residues. Here the CDR3 DNA reads TGTGCCATCAGTGCCGGAAGGGATAGCAATCAGCCCCAGCATTTT. Its translation: CAISAGRDSNQPQHF.

A remark on this clonotype: A much larger clonotype is one base distant, so this may be a read error. The rearrangement links TRBV11-2 to TRBJ1-5; D unclear. Germline V gene sequence: CDR1 SGHAT, CDR2 FQNNGV. This CDR3 has 16 amino acids. Between the trimmed V and J ends, which lost 2 bases and 2 bases, there was a span of 13 bases. In DNA form, the CDR3 reads TGTGCCAGCAGCTTAAGCGGCGGCTCAGGCAATCAGCCCCAGCATTTT. This translates into CASSLSGGSGNQPQHF.

This clonotype was recorded many times. The chain carries TRBV7-8 and TRBJ1-2; 8 positions match TRBD1. Trimming removed 0 bases from V and 7 bases from J; junction bases left unmatched: 7. The CDR3 consists of 15 residues. Looked up from germline, CDR1 is SGHVS and CDR2 is FQNEAQ. CDR3 in DNA: TGTGCCAGCAGCTTAGCCCGACAGGGGAATAGTGGCTACACCTTC. Translation: CASSLARQGNSGYTF.